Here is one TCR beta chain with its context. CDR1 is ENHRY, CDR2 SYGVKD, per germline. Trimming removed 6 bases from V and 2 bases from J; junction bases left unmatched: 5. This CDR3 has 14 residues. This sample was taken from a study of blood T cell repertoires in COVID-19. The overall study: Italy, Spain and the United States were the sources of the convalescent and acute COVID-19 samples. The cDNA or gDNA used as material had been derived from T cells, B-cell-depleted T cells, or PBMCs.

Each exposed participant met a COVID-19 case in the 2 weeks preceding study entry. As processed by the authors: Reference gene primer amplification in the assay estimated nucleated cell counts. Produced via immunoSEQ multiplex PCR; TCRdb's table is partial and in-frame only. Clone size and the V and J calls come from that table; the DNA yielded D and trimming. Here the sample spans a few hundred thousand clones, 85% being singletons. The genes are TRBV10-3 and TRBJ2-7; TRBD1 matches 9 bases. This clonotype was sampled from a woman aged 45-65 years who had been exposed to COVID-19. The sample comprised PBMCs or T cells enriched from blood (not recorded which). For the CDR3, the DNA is TGTGCCATCAGCACCGGGACAGGGCCCTACGAGCAGTACTTC. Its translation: CAISTGTGPYEQYF.